The sequence of this T cell receptor beta chain was determined in a study of blood T cell repertoires in COVID-19. Profiling relied on immunoSEQ multiplex PCR, and the TCRdb table lists in-frame clones only, not all of them. The sample lists about 260,000 clones; 84% were seen once. The sequence came from a human donor in a cohort sampled during active COVID-19. Material for sequencing was peripheral blood.

DNA of the CDR3: TGTGCCAGCAGAACCCGAGCCACCCGCGGGGAGCTGTTTTTT. It is translated as CASRTRATRGELFF. V gene TRBV7-3 combines with J gene TRBJ2-2; D is ambiguous. The CDR3 contains 14 residues. Deletions cut 6 bases from V and 7 bases from J, with 15 bases between. Germline CDR1 reads SGHTA; CDR2 reads FQGTGA.